What follows is one T cell receptor (delta chain) and its context. This clone was seen once. There is no known antigen for this receptor. This could be a read error, since a much larger clone is one nucleotide away. These data are taken from a study of human gamma delta and Vdelta1 T cells (dated by TCRdb to about 2018). Notes on the research overall: The study examined Delta One T cells, which are Vd1+ gamma-delta T cells, as cytotoxic effectors against acute myeloid leukemia.

The library was produced with PCR. The listed sequencing device is Illumina MiSeq. Clonotypes were called again by TCRdb from the public reads via CATT, and duplicate nucleotide sequences were then merged into one entry. This sample is represented by fewer than 7,000 delta-chain clones; about 9.4% of them were singletons. The top ten clonotypes cover about 14% of the sample. There are 23 amino acids in the CDR3, from cysteine to phenylalanine inclusive. Solely the CDR3 DNA is kept, with 69 bases framed from the first base. CDR1 and CDR2 are drawn from the germline V gene: TSWWSYY, QGS. The chain is made from TRDV1 and TRDJ1; TRDD3 aligns with 10 central bases. The sequence came from a human donor in good health. Sequenced material: naive CD27+ Vdelta1 gamma-delta T cells from blood. The encoded CDR3 is CALGKLGIFPRTGGLRYTDKLIF. The nucleotides read TGTGCTCTTGGGAAACTAGGGATCTTCCCCCGTACTGGGGGATTGAGGTACACCGATAAACTCATCTTT.